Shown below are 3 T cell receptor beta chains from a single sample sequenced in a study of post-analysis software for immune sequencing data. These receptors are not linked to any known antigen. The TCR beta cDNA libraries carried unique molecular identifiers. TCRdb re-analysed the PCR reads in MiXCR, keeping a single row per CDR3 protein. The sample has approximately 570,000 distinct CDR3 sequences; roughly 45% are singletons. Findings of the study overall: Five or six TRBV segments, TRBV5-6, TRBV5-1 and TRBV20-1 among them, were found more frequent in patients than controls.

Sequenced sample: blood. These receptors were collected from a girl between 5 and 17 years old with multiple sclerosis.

The DNA of the CDR3 is TGTGCCAGCAGCTGGGGACAGGGAGGCTCGAATGAGCAGTTCTTC. Translating gives CASSWGQGGSNEQFF. The chain couples TRBV7-8 to TRBJ2-1, with 9 bases identical to TRBD1. This CDR3 is 15 amino acids long. The trim removed 4 bases at V and 7 bases at J, leaving 8 bases unmatched. The germline V gene has CDR1 SGHVS and CDR2 FQNEAQ.

Here the CDR3 DNA reads TGTGCCAGCAGTTTAGGGGACCCGGGGGGATTTGAGCAGTACTTC. It is translated as CASSLGDPGGFEQYF. V usage is TRBV12-3 or TRBV12-4 and J usage is TRBJ2-4; 7 positions match TRBD2. With 1 base clipped from V and 13 bases from J, the junction kept 13 bases outside the gene matches. The CDR3 spans 15 residues.

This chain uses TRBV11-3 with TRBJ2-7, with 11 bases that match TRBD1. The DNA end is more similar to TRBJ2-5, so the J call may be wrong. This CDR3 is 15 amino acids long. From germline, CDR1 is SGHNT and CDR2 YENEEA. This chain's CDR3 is CASSPGTGGTETQYF. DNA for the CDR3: TGTGCCAGCAGCCCCGGGACAGGGGGAACAGAGACCCAGTACTTC.